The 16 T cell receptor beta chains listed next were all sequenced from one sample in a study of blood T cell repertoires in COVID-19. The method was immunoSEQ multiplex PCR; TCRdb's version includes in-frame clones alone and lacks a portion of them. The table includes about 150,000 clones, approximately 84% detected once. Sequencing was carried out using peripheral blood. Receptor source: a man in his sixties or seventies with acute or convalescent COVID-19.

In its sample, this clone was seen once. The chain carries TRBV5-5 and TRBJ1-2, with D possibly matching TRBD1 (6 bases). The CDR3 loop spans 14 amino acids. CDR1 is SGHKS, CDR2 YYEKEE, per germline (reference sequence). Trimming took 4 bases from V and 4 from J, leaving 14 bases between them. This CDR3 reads CASSPTGDGYGYTF. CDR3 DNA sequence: TGTGCCAGCAGCCCGACAGGAGATGGCTATGGCTACACCTTC.

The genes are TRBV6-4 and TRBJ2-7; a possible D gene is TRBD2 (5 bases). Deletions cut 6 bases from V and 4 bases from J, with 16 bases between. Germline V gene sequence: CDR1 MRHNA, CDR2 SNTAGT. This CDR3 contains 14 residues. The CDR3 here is CASSRKGVEYEQYF. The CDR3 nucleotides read TGTGCCAGCAGCAGAAAGGGAGTTGAATACGAGCAGTACTTC.

The CDR3 here is CASSNLDSQETQYF. DNA of the CDR3: TGCGCCAGCAGCAACCTGGACAGCCAAGAGACCCAGTACTTC. V gene TRBV5-1 combines with J gene TRBJ2-5; D is perhaps TRBD1 (6 bases). The V gene lost 4 bases and the J gene lost 1 base, with 11 bases spanning the gap. Germline V gives CDR1 SGHRS, CDR2 YFSETQ. CDR3 length: 14 residues. Together with reference TRBV5-1 and TRBJ2-5, the CDR3 gives the full variable domain: KAGVTQTPRYLIKTRGQQVTLSCSPISGHRSVSWYQQTPGQGLQFLFEYFSETQRNKGNFPGRFSGRQFSNSRSEMNVSTLELGDSALYLCASSNLDSQETQYFGPGTRLLVL.

CDR3 in amino acids: CASTSVGGEQYF. The CDR3 DNA follows: TGTGCCAGCACCTCGGTCGGGGGCGAGCAGTACTTC. The rearrangement links TRBV6-5 to TRBJ2-7; D is possibly TRBD2 (6 bases). CDR1 is MNHEY, CDR2 SVGAGI, per germline. V was pared by 7 bases and J by 6 bases, with 13 bases between. This CDR3 is 12 amino acids long.

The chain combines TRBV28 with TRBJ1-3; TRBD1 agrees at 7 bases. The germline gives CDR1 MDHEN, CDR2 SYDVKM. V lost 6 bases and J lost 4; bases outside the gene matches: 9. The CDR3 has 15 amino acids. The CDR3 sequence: CASSPGGTAGNTIYF. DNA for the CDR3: TGTGCCAGCAGCCCGGGGGGGACAGCCGGAAACACCATATATTTT.

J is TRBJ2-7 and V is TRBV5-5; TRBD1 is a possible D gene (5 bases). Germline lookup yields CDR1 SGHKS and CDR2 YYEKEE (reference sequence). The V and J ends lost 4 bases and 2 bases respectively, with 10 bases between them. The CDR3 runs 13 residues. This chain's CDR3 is CASSPDITYEQYF. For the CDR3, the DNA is TGTGCCAGCAGCCCGGACATAACCTACGAGCAGTACTTC.

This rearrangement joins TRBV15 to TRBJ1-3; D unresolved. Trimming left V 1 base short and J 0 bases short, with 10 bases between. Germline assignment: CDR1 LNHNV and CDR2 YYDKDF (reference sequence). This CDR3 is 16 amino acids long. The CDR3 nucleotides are TGTGCCACCAGCAGAGCCCCGGGGTTCTCTGGAAACACCATATATTTT. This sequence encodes CATSRAPGFSGNTIYF.

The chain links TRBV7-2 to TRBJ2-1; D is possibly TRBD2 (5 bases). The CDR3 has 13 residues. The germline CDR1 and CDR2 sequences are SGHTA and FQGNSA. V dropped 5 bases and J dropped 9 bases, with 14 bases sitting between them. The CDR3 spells CASSGQGLGEQFF. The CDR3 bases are TGTGCCAGCAGCGGTCAAGGACTCGGTGAGCAGTTCTTC.

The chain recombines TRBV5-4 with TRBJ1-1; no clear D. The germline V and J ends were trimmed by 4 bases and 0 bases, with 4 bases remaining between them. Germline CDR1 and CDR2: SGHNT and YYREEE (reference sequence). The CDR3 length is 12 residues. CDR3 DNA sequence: TGTGCCAGCAGCCCAGTGAACACTGAAGCTTTCTTT. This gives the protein CASSPVNTEAFF.

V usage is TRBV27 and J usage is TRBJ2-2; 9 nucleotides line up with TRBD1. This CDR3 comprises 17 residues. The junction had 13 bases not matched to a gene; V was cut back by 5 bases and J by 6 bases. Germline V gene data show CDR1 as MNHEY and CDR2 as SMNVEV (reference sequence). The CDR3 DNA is TGTGCCAGCAGTCGCGGACAGGGGCCACCTGGGGCCGGGGAGCTGTTTTTT. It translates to CASSRGQGPPGAGELFF.

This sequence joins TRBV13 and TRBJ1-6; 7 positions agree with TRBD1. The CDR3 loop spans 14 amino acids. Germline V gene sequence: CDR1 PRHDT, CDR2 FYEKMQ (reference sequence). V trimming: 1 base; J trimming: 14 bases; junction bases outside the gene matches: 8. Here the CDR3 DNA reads TGTGCCAGCAGCTTAGAGGGGGCGCAAAGGTCCCTCCACTTT. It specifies CASSLEGAQRSLHF.

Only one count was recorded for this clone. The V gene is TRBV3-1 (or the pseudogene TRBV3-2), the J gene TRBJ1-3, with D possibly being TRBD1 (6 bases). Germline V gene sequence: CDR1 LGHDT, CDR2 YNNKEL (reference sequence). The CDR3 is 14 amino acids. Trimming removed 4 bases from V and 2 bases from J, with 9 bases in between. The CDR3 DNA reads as TGTGCCAGCAGCCCCCCAGGGGCTGGAAACACCATATATTTT. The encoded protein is CASSPPGAGNTIYF.

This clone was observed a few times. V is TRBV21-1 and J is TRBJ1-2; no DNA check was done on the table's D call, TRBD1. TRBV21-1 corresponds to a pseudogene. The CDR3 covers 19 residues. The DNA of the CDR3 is TGTGCCAGCAGCAAATTCAACGACAGGGGGCCTCGAATCAACTATGGCTACACCTTC. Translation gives CASSKFNDRGPRINYGYTF.

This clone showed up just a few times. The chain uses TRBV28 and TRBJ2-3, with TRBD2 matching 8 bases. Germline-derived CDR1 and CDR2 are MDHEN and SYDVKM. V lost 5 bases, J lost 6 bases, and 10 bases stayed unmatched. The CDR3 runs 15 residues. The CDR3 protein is CASSPPGRAGDTQYF. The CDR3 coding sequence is TGTGCCAGCAGTCCGCCCGGGAGGGCCGGGGATACGCAGTATTTT.

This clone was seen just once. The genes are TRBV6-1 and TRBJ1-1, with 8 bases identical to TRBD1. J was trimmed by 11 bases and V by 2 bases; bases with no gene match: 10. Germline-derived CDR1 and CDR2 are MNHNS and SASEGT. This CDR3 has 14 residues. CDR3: CASSEFQGAQDAFF. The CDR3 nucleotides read TGTGCCAGCAGTGAATTTCAGGGGGCCCAGGATGCTTTCTTT.

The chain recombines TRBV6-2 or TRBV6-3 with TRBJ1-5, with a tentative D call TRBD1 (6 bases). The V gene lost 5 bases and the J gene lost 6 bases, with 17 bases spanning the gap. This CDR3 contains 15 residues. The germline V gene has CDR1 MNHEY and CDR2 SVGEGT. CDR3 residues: CASSPPTGTAQPQHF. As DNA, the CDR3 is TGTGCCAGCAGTCCCCCAACAGGGACGGCTCAGCCCCAGCATTTT.